This is a list of T cell receptor beta chains from one sample in a study of radiotherapy plus CTLA-4 blockade in lung cancer. Generated by immunoSEQ multiplex PCR, the TCRdb table keeps only in-frame clones and is missing some. In the table there are 50,000 or so clones, 70% to 80% of which are singletons. The sequencing used peripheral blood, collected from a patient treated with radiotherapy plus ipilimumab. These TCRs come from a human donor with non-small cell lung cancer who had stable disease on radiotherapy plus ipilimumab. The CDR3 runs from the conserved cysteine through the conserved F or W. Fields, in order: D gene, clone size, J gene, V gene, CDR3 protein, CDR3 DNA. A D gene is named only where the DNA matches it firmly. Rows may omit the clone size; those that give it use once, few, many or a size class.

>NA|NA|TRBJ1-5|TRBV13
CASSLRQSNQPQHF
TGTGCCAGCAGCTTAAGGCAAAGCAATCAGCCCCAGCATTTT
>NA|NA|TRBJ1-2|TRBV30
CAWSDSGRGGYTF
TGTGCCTGGAGTGATAGCGGCCGGGGAGGCTACACCTTC
>TRBD1|NA|TRBJ1-1|TRBV11-2
CASSPNLGQGENTEAFF
TGTGCCAGCAGCCCTAATTTGGGACAGGGGGAAAACACTGAAGCTTTCTTT
>NA|NA|TRBJ2-5|TRBV9
CASSAGAQETQYF
TGTGCCAGCAGCGCCGGGGCCCAAGAGACCCAGTACTTC
>NA|NA|TRBJ2-1|TRBV5-4
CASSYDPYNEQFF
TGTGCCAGCAGCTACGACCCTTACAATGAGCAGTTCTTC
>TRBD1|NA|TRBJ2-1|TRBV11-2
CASSSRTGVGEQFF
TGTGCCAGCAGCTCTCGGACAGGGGTAGGTGAGCAGTTCTTC
>TRBD2|NA|TRBJ2-3|TRBV7-2
CASSLIAGGKDTQYF
TGTGCCAGCAGCTTAATCGCGGGGGGGAAAGATACGCAGTATTTT
>TRBD1|NA|TRBJ1-1|TRBV5-1
CASSLSFTGGLNTEAFF
TGCGCCAGCAGCTTGTCCTTTACAGGGGGCTTGAACACTGAAGCTTTCTTT
>NA|few|TRBJ1-6|TRBV6-1
CAITDGGSVSPLHF
TGTGCCATCACGGATGGGGGATCTGTTTCACCCCTCCACTTT
>TRBD1|NA|TRBJ2-1|TRBV11-1
CASSPGTGVEQFF
TGTGCCAGCAGCCCAGGGACAGGGGTTGAGCAGTTCTTC
>NA|NA|TRBJ1-1|TRBV6-6
CASSTSRGLNTEAFF
TGTGCCAGCAGTACTAGCCGAGGGTTAAACACTGAAGCTTTCTTT
>TRBD1|NA|TRBJ1-4|TRBV5-6
CASSWGQGVGEKLFF
TGTGCCAGCAGCTGGGGACAGGGCGTAGGCGAAAAACTGTTTTTT
>TRBD1|NA|TRBJ1-5|TRBV5-6
CASSRDRGLGQPQHF
TGTGCCAGCAGCCGGGACAGGGGGCTCGGTCAGCCCCAGCATTTT
>NA|NA|TRBJ1-3|TRBV5-4
CASSPLAAANPNTIYF
TGTGCCAGCAGCCCACTGGCGGCAGCTAACCCAAACACCATATATTTT
>NA|NA|TRBJ1-4|TRBV7-9
CASSPWTVWGEKLFF
TGTGCCAGCAGCCCGTGGACCGTCTGGGGTGAAAAACTGTTTTTT
>NA|NA|TRBJ2-5|TRBV5-1
CASSSTNPKETQYF
TGCGCCAGCAGCTCGACCAACCCAAAAGAGACCCAGTACTTC
>NA|few|TRBJ1-2|TRBV6-8
CASSKDKSYGYTF
TGTGCCAGCAGTAAGGACAAGTCCTATGGCTACACCTTC
>TRBD2|NA|TRBJ2-5|TRBV7-9
CASTPSGGGQETQYF
TGTGCCAGCACCCCTAGTGGCGGGGGCCAAGAGACCCAGTACTTC
>NA|NA|TRBJ1-5|TRBV10-2
CASSPVASNQPQHF
TGCGCCAGCAGTCCCGTAGCTAGCAATCAGCCCCAGCATTTT
>NA|NA|TRBJ1-2|TRBV30
CAWSADEGNYGYTF
TGTGCCTGGAGTGCCGACGAGGGTAACTATGGCTACACCTTC
>NA|NA|TRBJ1-5|TRBV10-2
CASSMGPGDQPQHF
TGCGCCAGCAGTATGGGGCCAGGGGATCAGCCCCAGCATTTT